The 27 T cell receptor beta chains presented below share a single source sample, sequenced in a study of T cell repertoires in aging, cancer and after chemotherapy (dated by TCRdb to about 2019). These reads were obtained on an Illumina MiSeq. Rearranged TRB sequences spanning V, D and J segments were amplified by multiplex touch-down PCR using a mixed TRB-A/B primer pool. TCRdb applied fastp at Q25 and MiXCR to the public reads, then kept only in-frame beta chains. Identical CDR3 protein sequences are pooled into one entry, listed with their most common genes and DNA. The sample table holds around 1,200 distinct CDR3 sequences, of which around 30% were seen once. The ten largest clones capture 34% of the sample. TCR beta rearrangements were amplified from genomic DNA extracted from peripheral blood rather than from sorted cells or RNA. The sequencing sample was made of blood. The receptors stem from a human donor with a solid tumor.

J is TRBJ2-4 and V is TRBV20-1; 7 bases match TRBD1. The CDR3 is 15 amino acids. Unmatched junction bases numbered 9, after V lost 3 bases and J lost 4 bases. Germline CDR1 DFQATT, CDR2 SNEGSKA (reference sequence). CDR3 loop: CSARELGTAKNIQYF. Written as DNA, the CDR3 is TGCAGTGCTAGGGAACTAGGGACAGCGAAAAACATTCAGTACTTC.

The chain couples TRBV7-3 to TRBJ2-3; 7 bases agree with TRBD1. This CDR3 is built from 14 residues. V was pared by 5 bases and J by 4 bases, with 6 bases of the junction left unmatched. CDR1 and CDR2 (germline): SGHTA, FQGTGA. In DNA form, the CDR3 reads TGTGCCAGCAGCGCAAGTACAGGGGCAGATACGCAGTATTTT. It specifies CASSASTGADTQYF.

Worth noting for this clonotype: Being one base from a much bigger clone, this may be a read error. The chain recombines TRBV15 with TRBJ2-1, with D perhaps matching TRBD1 or TRBD2 (5 bases each). CDR1 LNHNV and CDR2 YYDKDF come from the germline V gene (reference sequence). This CDR3 contains 13 residues. V dropped 4 bases and J dropped 10 bases, with 14 bases sitting between them. The CDR3 loop is CATSINGAGEQFF. CDR3 sequence (DNA): TGTGCCACCAGCATTAACGGGGCCGGCGAGCAGTTCTTC.

With regard to this clonotype: This sequence may be a read error, since a much larger clone differs from it by one base. This chain connects TRBV6-6 to TRBJ1-6, with unresolved D. Germline V gives CDR1 MNHNY, CDR2 SVGAGI (reference sequence). The CDR3 has 17 amino acids. The CDR3 protein is CASSYSASGSFNSPLHF. CDR3 nucleotide sequence: TGTGCCAGCAGTTACTCAGCCAGTGGCTCCTTTAATTCACCCCTCCACTTT.

This clonotype is categorized as medium-sized. The chain couples TRBV19 to TRBJ2-3, with D unclear. Germline CDR1 LNHDA, CDR2 SQIVND (reference sequence). V lost 1 base, J lost 0 bases, and 5 bases lay in between. This CDR3 has 14 residues. The CDR3 bases are TGTGCCAGTAGTATAGGAGACAGCACAGATACGCAGTATTTT. Its protein product is CASSIGDSTDTQYF. Combining the CDR3 with reference TRBV19 and TRBJ2-3 gives the whole variable domain DGGITQSPKYLFRKEGQNVTLSCEQNLNHDAMYWYRQDPGQGLRLIYYSQIVNDFQKGDIAEGYSVSREKKESFPLTVTSAQKNPTAFYLCASSIGDSTDTQYFGPGTRLTVL.

The chain combines TRBV6-5 with TRBJ2-4; D gene unclear. CDR1 is MNHEY, CDR2 SVGAGI, per germline. Deletions cut 4 bases from V and 4 bases from J, with 14 bases between. This CDR3 comprises 15 residues. CDR3 region: CASSLTWAMKNIQYF. The CDR3 DNA follows: TGTGCCAGCAGTTTAACGTGGGCAATGAAAAACATTCAGTACTTC.

This clonotype was detected a few times. The genes are TRBV19 and TRBJ1-6; no definite D call. The CDR3 has 15 amino acids. The V and J ends lost 2 bases and 9 bases respectively, with 14 bases between them. Per the germline V gene, CDR1 is LNHDA and CDR2 is SQIVND (reference sequence). The CDR3 nucleotides read TGTGCCAGTAGTATATCGAAGTTGCACGGTTCACCCCTCCACTTT. The encoded protein is CASSISKLHGSPLHF.

The table lists this clonotype with a count of one. The chain uses TRBV28 and TRBJ2-2; a weak D match, TRBD2 (6 bases). CDR3 size: 15 residues. Germline loops: CDR1 MDHEN, CDR2 SYDVKM. The V end lost 7 bases, the J end lost 2 bases, and 14 bases lay between the germline ends. The CDR3 sequence: CASTIAGLNTGELFF. The CDR3 DNA reads TGTGCCAGCACCATTGCGGGGCTTAACACCGGGGAGCTGTTTTTT. The entire variable domain, with the rest obtained from reference TRBV28 and TRBJ2-2, is as follows: DVKVTQSSRYLVKRTGEKVFLECVQDMDHENMFWYRQDPGLGLRLIYFSYDVKMKEKGDIPEGYSVSREKKERFSLILESASTNQTSMYLCASTIAGLNTGELFFGEGSRLTVL.

About this clonotype: A much more abundant neighbour one base away suggests this may be a read error. The chain has TRBV5-1 and TRBJ1-2; D is undetermined. The J call may be wrong; the DNA end is better matched by TRBJ2-7. Germline V lookup: CDR1 SGHRS, CDR2 YFSETQ. The CDR3 has 16 amino acids. The CDR3 region has the DNA TGCGCCAGCAGCTCATGGTGGCGTGGGTCCTACAATGAGCAGTACTTC. It encodes CASSSWWRGSYNEQYF.

To note about this clonotype: Relative to the germline gene, one junction end is altered; a read error may explain this. This sequence joins TRBV11-2 and TRBJ1-6, with D unresolved. This CDR3 is built from 13 residues. Germline-derived CDR1 and CDR2 are SGHAT and FQNNGV. CDR3 nucleotide sequence: TGTGCCAGCAGTTTAGTAGTCCGGTCACCCCTCCACTTT. Its translation is CASSLVVRSPLHF.

The chain is built from TRBV6-5 and TRBJ2-5, with 8 bases fitting TRBD1. The CDR3 spans 15 residues. CDR1 is MNHEY and CDR2 is SVGAGI in the germline V gene. V lost 5 bases and J lost 5; bases outside the gene matches: 10. This CDR3 reads CASSRRTGLVETQYF. CDR3 bases: TGTGCCAGCAGTAGACGGACAGGGTTGGTGGAGACCCAGTACTTC.

By share, this clonotype ranks as large. The genes are TRBV6-5 and TRBJ1-2; TRBD1 might be the D (5 bases). The CDR3 loop spans 14 amino acids. V was cut by 7 bases and J by 7 bases, with 19 bases left in between. The germline V gene encodes CDR1 MNHEY and CDR2 SVGAGI. The CDR3 reads CASTPLGEGFGYTF. In DNA, the CDR3 is TGTGCCAGCACCCCCCTAGGGGAAGGGTTTGGCTACACCTTC.

To note about this clonotype: A much larger clone differs by one base, so this may be a read error. The CDR3 bases are TGTGCCAGCAGTAAAGTAGGGGGGCTCCGTCTACACGAGCAGTACTTC. Encoded protein: CASSKVGGLRLHEQYF. The rearrangement uses TRBV6-1 and TRBJ2-7; D tentatively reads TRBD1 or TRBD2 (6 bases each). Germline-derived CDR1 and CDR2 are MNHNS and SASEGT. This CDR3 is 16 amino acids long. The ends were cut back, 5 bases at V and 5 bases at J, with 22 bases in the middle.

This chain uses TRBV7-9 with TRBJ1-5, with D unclear. The CDR3 contains 14 residues. Germline loops: CDR1 SEHNR, CDR2 FQNEAQ (reference sequence). V was cut by 0 bases and J by 6 bases, with 9 bases left in between. The CDR3 nucleotides read TGTGCCAGCAGCTTAGCAGACGGCCCTCAGCCCCAGCATTTT. Translating gives CASSLADGPQPQHF. Filled out from reference TRBV7-9 and TRBJ1-5, the complete variable domain reads DTGVSQNPRHKITKRGQNVTFRCDPISEHNRLYWYRQTLGQGPEFLTYFQNEAQLEKSRLLSDRFSAERPKGSFSTLEIQRTEQGDSAMYLCASSLADGPQPQHFGDGTRLSIL.

The rearrangement joins TRBV27 to TRBJ1-6; D is possibly TRBD1 (5 bases). CDR1 MNHEY and CDR2 SMNVEV come from the germline V gene (reference sequence). Trimming removed 5 bases at V and 1 base at J, with 21 bases between. The CDR3 length is 19 residues. The CDR3 reads CASSKAGTIIESYNSPLHF. The CDR3, as DNA: TGTGCCAGCAGTAAAGCCGGGACGATCATCGAGTCCTATAATTCACCCCTCCACTTT.

This clonotype was seen only a few times. This rearrangement joins TRBV12-3 or TRBV12-4 to TRBJ2-7; tentative D call: TRBD1 (5 bases). CDR3 length: 13 residues. V lost 6 bases, J lost 3 bases, and 12 bases lay in between. The CDR3 bases are TGTGCCAGCAGGTCCACAGGAGACTACGAGCAGTACTTC. It codes for CASRSTGDYEQYF.

Relative to its sample, this clonotype is large. The chain has TRBV5-6 and TRBJ2-1; the match to TRBD1 covers 9 bases. The V and J ends lost 4 bases and 9 bases, in that order; junction bases with no gene match: 8. The CDR3 has 14 amino acids. From germline, CDR1 is SGHDT and CDR2 YYEEEE. CDR3 sequence: CASSVNRGRSEQFF. The CDR3 region has the DNA TGTGCCAGCAGCGTAAACAGGGGGCGCAGTGAGCAGTTCTTC. Together with reference TRBV5-6 and TRBJ2-1, the CDR3 gives the full variable domain: DAGVTQSPTHLIKTRGQQVTLRCSPKSGHDTVSWYQQALGQGPQFIFQYYEEEERQRGNFPDRFSGHQFPNYSSELNVNALLLGDSALYLCASSVNRGRSEQFFGPGTRLTVL.

The chain carries TRBV6-2 or TRBV6-3 and TRBJ2-4, with TRBD1 identical over 7 bases. CDR1 and CDR2 from the germline V gene are MNHEY and SVGEGT. With V trimmed by 4 bases and J by 8 bases, 5 bases remained unmatched. The CDR3 spans 13 residues. The CDR3 nucleotides read TGTGCCAGCAGTTTGAAGGGGGCATACATTCAGTACTTC. Translating gives CASSLKGAYIQYF.

Concerning this clonotype: A much larger clonotype is one base distant, so this may be a read error. This chain joins TRBV10-1 and TRBJ2-1, with TRBD2 matching over 9 bases. The germline gives CDR1 WNHNN, CDR2 SYGVQD (reference sequence). The CDR3 loop spans 13 amino acids. The CDR3 sequence: CPSSHSGSNEQFF. Here the CDR3 DNA reads TGCCCCAGCAGTCATAGCGGGAGTAATGAGCAGTTCTTC.

The chain recombines TRBV12-3 or TRBV12-4 with TRBJ2-1, with TRBD2 identical over 8 bases. The length of the CDR3 is 15 residues. Trimming took 5 bases from V and 7 from J; bases not matched to a gene: 10. Written as DNA, the CDR3 is TGTGCCAGCAGTCCCGGGGGGGGTATGGGTAATGAGCAGTTCTTC. As protein: CASSPGGGMGNEQFF.

This chain's CDR3 is CASSISLLRGGVSPVLTF. As DNA, the CDR3 is TGTGCCAGTAGTATATCCCTCCTCAGGGGTGGAGTAAGTCCCGTCCTGACTTTC. V usage is TRBV19 and J usage is TRBJ2-6; perhaps TRBD1 as D (6 bases). There are 18 residues in the CDR3. V shed 2 bases and J shed 12 bases, with 26 bases lying between them. CDR1 is LNHDA, CDR2 SQIVND, per germline (reference sequence).

The chain joins TRBV7-9 to TRBJ1-1; 9 positions agree with TRBD1. Germline CDR1 and CDR2: SEHNR and FQNEAQ (reference sequence). The CDR3 consists of 15 residues. V shed 3 bases, J shed 5 bases, and the junction held 7 bases outside the gene matches. CDR3 bases: TGTGCCAGCAGCTTGGGGGACAGGGTAGAGACTGAAGCTTTCTTT. Translated, it gives CASSLGDRVETEAFF.

Note on this clonotype: An end of the junction differs from the germline gene, which may be a read error. The V gene is TRBV5-4, the J gene TRBJ2-3; D might be TRBD1 (5 bases). Germline V CDR1 and CDR2: SGHNT, YYREEE (reference sequence). This CDR3 is built from 14 residues. For the CDR3, the DNA is TGTGCCAGCAGCGAATCGGACATCACAGAAACGCAGTATTTT. Translating it yields CASSESDITETQYF.

The genes are TRBV30 and TRBJ2-5; 8 bases map to TRBD2. Germline lookup yields CDR1 GTSNPN and CDR2 SVGIG (reference sequence). The CDR3 is 14 residues long. V gave up 3 bases and J gave up 4 bases; unmatched junction bases: 7. The CDR3 reads CAWSRGGGGETQYF. CDR3 coding DNA: TGTGCCTGGAGCCGGGGGGGGGGGGGAGAGACCCAGTACTTC.

This clonotype was recorded a few times. This sequence joins TRBV4-3 and TRBJ1-6; TRBD1 matches at 9 bases. CDR3 length equals 16 residues. Trimming removed 4 bases from V and 6 bases from J; junction bases left unmatched: 7. Germline V gives CDR1 LGHNA, CDR2 YSLEER. The CDR3 protein is CASSRSPDRGNSPLHF. Written as DNA, the CDR3 is TGCGCCAGCAGCCGCTCTCCGGACAGGGGTAATTCACCCCTCCACTTT.

Within the sample, this clonotype is medium-sized. The CDR3 reads CASPEESTGELFF. CDR3 DNA: TGTGCCAGCCCTGAAGAGAGCACCGGGGAGCTGTTTTTT. The chain uses TRBV6-1 and TRBJ2-2, with no clear D. The V and J ends lost 8 bases and 4 bases respectively, with 11 bases between them. Germline CDR1 and CDR2: MNHNS and SASEGT. This CDR3 is built from 13 residues.

V usage is TRBV12-3 or TRBV12-4 and J usage is TRBJ2-7; the D call may be TRBD1 or TRBD2 (5 bases each). This CDR3 contains 14 residues. Trimming pared 5 bases from V and 8 bases from J, leaving 19 bases between. In DNA form, the CDR3 reads TGTGCCAGCAGTGTCGGGACCGAGACCACCAAGCAGTACTTC. It specifies CASSVGTETTKQYF.